This TCR beta chain was observed in a study of T cell responses to AZD1222 COVID-19 vaccine (dated by TCRdb to about 2021). With regard to the full study: TCR sequencing covered 233 trial participants: roughly 200 given two doses of AZD1222 and around 25 given two doses of MenACWY control vaccine. Trial participants were enrolled by age into 18-55, 56-69 and 70-plus year subgroups, with about 150, 28 and 57 TCR-sequenced participants respectively.

The CDR3 regions of human TCRbeta chains were analyzed by immunosequencing. The authors' pipeline ran thus. TCRs in the repertoires were compared against a reference library of SARS-CoV-2-specific TCRs that had been generated with the MIRA antigen-specificity platform. Breadth was defined as the fraction of unique TCRs that were SARS-CoV-2-associated, and depth was defined as the fraction of total T cells that were SARS-CoV-2-associated. Using the MIRA data, each spike-specific TCR was assigned both to the spike region to which the TCR was reactive and to a CD4 or CD8 class. Log10-transformed breadth and depth values were compared by one-way ANOVA with Sidak's multiple comparisons tests. Entries here come from immuneACCESS through TCRdb and include only in-frame sequences with V and J called. Some clones fail to appear in such tables; in the studies checked, an unresolved V gene covers under half of the shortfall, and the cause of the remainder is unknown. For V, J and clone size, that table is used; D and trimming come from the DNA. The sample records almost 50,000 clones, 65% to 85% of which are singletons. The ten largest clones take up 20% of the sample.

What the authors observed across the whole study: Only 5 to 7 AZD1222 recipients were SARS-CoV-2 seropositive at baseline, limiting conclusions about previously exposed vaccinees. Participants were mostly white British, with more females than males. The authors suggested clonal diversity may have been underestimated. CD4 TCRs associated with the vaccine covered the entire spike protein, and the dominant responses were in regions 160-218 and 743-854. A significant rise in spike-specific TCR breadth and depth was observed after two AZD1222 doses relative to day 0 and relative to MenACWY recipients. Because no samples from the day 14 peak response were available, repertoires could be characterized only after the peak T cell response. Reportedly, close to half of the unique spike-specific TCRs recognized epitopes lying outside the regions that are mutated in the B.1.351 and B.1.1.7 variants. The 56-69-year group was small, and its depth increase did not reach significance, likely because of low power.

Explained via the paper, the time point label denotes: baseline before first vaccination. Interpreted using the paper, the treatment or condition label stands for: meningococcal conjugate vaccine given as trial control. Samples from vaccinated people were obtained from the UK trials COV001 and COV002, which included a single-blind randomized controlled phase 2/3 trial of AZD1222 (ChAdOx1 nCoV-19) in healthy adults. For TCRbeta chain sequencing, PBMC samples from trial participants were taken at day 0 and at day 28 after the second dose. Comment on this clone: The antigen this receptor binds is unknown. No base-level quality is on record; no much larger clone is a single base apart.

Sequenced here: peripheral blood, sampled on day 0 of MenACWY control vaccination. This receptor was taken from an adult in good health.

The DNA reads TGTGCCATCAGTGAGTCGGGGTCAGGGGTTCAAGCAGAGACCCAGTACTTC. It encodes CAISESGSGVQAETQYF. The chain was built from TRBV10-3 and TRBJ2-5, and perhaps TRBD1 as D gene, on 6 matching bases. Via the germline V gene, CDR1 is ENHRY and CDR2 SYGVKD. V and J lose 0 bases and 4 bases, and a span of 18 bases separates them. From cysteine to phenylalanine, the CDR3 is 17 amino acids long. The entry retains the CDR3 DNA only, 51 bases that are in frame from base 1.